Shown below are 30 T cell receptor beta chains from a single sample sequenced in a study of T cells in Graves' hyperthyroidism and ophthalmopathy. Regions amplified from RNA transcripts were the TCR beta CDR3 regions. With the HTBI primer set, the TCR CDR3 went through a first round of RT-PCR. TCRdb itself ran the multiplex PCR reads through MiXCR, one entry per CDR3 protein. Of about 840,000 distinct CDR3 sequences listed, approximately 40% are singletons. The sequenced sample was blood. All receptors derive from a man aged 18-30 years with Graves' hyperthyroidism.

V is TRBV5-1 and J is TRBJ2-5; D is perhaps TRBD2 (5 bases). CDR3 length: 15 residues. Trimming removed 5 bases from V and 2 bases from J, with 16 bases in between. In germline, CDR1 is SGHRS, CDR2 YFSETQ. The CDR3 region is CASRGDATFQETQYF. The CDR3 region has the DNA TGCGCCAGCAGGGGAGACGCTACGTTTCAAGAGACCCAGTACTTC.

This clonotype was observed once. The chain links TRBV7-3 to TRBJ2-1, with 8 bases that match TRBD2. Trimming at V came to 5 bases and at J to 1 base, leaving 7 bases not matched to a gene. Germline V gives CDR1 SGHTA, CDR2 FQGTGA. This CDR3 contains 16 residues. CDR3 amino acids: CASSLSGRQSYNEQFF. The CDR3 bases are TGTGCCAGCAGCCTCAGCGGGAGACAATCCTACAATGAGCAGTTCTTC.

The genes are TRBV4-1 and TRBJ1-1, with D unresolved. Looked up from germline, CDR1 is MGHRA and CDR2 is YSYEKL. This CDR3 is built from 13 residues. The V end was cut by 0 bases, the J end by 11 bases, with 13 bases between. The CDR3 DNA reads TGCGCCAGCAGCCAAGAGAGAATGGGGTATGCTTTCTTT. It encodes CASSQERMGYAFF.

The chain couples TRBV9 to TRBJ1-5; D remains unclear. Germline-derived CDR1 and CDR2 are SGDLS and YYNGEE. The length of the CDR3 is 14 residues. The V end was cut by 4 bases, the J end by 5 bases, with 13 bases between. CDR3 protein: CASSQGYGDQPQHF. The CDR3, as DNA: TGTGCCAGCAGCCAAGGGTATGGGGATCAGCCCCAGCATTTT. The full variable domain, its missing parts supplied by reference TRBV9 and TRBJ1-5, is DSGVTQTPKHLITATGQRVTLRCSPRSGDLSVYWYQQSLDQGLQFLIQYYNGEERAKGNILERFSAQQFPDLHSELNLSSLELGDSALYFCASSQGYGDQPQHFGDGTRLSIL.

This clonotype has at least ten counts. The CDR3 reads CSAPDRGETQYF. The CDR3 bases are TGCAGTGCTCCGGACAGGGGTGAGACCCAGTACTTC. The rearrangement links TRBV20-1 to TRBJ2-5, with TRBD1 identical over 9 bases. From germline, CDR1 is DFQATT and CDR2 SNEGSKA (reference sequence). The V segment lost 5 bases and the J segment 5 bases; nucleotides outside the gene matches: 3. The CDR3 runs to 12 residues.

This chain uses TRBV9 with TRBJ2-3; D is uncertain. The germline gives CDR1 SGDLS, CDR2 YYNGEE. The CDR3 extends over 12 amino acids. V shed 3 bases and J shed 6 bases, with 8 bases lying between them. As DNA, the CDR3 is TGTGCCAGCAGCGCCGGAGATGATACGCAGTATTTT. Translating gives CASSAGDDTQYF.

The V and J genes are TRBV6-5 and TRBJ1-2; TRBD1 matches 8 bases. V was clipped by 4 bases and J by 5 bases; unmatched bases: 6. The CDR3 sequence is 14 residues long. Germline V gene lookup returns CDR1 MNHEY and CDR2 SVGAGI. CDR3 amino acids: CASSSPGQVYGYTF. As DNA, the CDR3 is TGTGCCAGCAGTTCGCCGGGACAGGTTTATGGCTACACCTTC.

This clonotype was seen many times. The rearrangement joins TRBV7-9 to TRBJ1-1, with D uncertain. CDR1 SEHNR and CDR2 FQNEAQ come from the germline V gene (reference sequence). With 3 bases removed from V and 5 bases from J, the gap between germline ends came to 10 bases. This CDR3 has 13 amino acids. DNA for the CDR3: TGTGCCAGCAGCTTGGAGGGCGCGACTGAAGCTTTCTTT. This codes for CASSLEGATEAFF. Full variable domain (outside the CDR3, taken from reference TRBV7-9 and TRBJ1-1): DTGVSQNPRHKITKRGQNVTFRCDPISEHNRLYWYRQTLGQGPEFLTYFQNEAQLEKSRLLSDRFSAERPKGSFSTLEIQRTEQGDSAMYLCASSLEGATEAFFGQGTRLTVV.

CDR3 sequence: CASSGGQGAIGTEAFF. As DNA, the CDR3 is TGTGCCAGCAGCGGAGGACAGGGGGCAATAGGGACTGAAGCTTTCTTT. V and J are TRBV9 and TRBJ1-1; TRBD1 agrees at 11 bases. Germline loops: CDR1 SGDLS, CDR2 YYNGEE. This CDR3 has 16 residues. V lost 3 bases and J lost 5; bases outside the gene matches: 9.

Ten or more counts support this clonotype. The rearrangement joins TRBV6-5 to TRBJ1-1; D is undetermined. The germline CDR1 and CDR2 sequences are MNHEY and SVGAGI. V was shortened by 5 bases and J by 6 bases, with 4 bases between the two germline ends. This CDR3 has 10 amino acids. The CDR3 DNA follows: TGTGCCAGCAGTGATCCTGAAGCTTTCTTT. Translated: CASSDPEAFF.

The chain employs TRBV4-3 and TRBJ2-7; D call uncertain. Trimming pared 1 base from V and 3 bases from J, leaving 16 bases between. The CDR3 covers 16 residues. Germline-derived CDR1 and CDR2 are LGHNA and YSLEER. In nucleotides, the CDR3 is TGCGCCAGCAGCCAAGGACATGGGAACAGACTCTACGAGCAGTACTTC. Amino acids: CASSQGHGNRLYEQYF.

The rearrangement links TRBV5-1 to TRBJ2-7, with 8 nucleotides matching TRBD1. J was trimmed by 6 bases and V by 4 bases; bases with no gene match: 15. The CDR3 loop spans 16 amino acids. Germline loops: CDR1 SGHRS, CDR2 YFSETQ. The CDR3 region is CASSRDTGGPRVEQYF. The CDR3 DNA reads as TGCGCCAGCAGCCGCGATACAGGGGGACCTCGGGTCGAGCAGTACTTC.

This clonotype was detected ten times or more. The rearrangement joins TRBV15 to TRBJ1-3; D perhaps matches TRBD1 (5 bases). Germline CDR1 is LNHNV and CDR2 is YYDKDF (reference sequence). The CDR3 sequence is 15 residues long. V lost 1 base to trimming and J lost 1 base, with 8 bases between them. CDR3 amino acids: CATSRGGGSGNTIYF. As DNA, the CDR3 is TGTGCCACCAGCAGAGGGGGGGGATCTGGAAACACCATATATTTT.

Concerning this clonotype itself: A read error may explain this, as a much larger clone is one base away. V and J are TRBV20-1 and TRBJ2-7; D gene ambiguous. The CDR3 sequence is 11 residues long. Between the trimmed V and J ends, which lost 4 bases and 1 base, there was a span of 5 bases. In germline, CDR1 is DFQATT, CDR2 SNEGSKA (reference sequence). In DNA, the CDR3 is TGCAGTGCTACAGAGTCCTACGAGCAGTACTTC. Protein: CSATESYEQYF.

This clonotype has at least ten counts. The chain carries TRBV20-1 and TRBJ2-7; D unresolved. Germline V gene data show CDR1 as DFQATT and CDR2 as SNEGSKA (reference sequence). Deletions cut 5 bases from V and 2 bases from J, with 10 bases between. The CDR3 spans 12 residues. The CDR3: CSALGYAYEQYF. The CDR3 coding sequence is TGCAGTGCTTTAGGGTACGCCTACGAGCAGTACTTC.

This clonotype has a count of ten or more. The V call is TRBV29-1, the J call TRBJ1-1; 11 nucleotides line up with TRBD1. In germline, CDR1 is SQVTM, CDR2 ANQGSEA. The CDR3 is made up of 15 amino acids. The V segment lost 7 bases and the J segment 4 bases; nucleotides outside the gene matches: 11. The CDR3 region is CSATGTGGRFTEAFF. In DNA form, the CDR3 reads TGCAGCGCTACCGGGACAGGGGGAAGGTTCACTGAAGCTTTCTTT.

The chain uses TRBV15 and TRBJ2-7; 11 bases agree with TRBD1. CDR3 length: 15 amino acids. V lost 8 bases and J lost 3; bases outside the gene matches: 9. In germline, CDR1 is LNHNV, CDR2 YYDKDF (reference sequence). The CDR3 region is CATRQEGQGVYEQYF. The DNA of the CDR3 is TGTGCCACCCGCCAAGAGGGACAGGGGGTCTACGAGCAGTACTTC.

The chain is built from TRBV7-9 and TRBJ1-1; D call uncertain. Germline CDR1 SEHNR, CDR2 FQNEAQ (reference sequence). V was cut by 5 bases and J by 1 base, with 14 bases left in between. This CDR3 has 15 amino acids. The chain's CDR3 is CASSLGKVGNTEAFF. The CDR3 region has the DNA TGTGCCAGCAGCCTAGGGAAAGTCGGGAACACTGAAGCTTTCTTT.

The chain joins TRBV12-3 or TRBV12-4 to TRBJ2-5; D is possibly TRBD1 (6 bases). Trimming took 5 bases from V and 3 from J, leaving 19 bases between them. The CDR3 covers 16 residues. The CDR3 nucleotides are TGTGCCAGCAGTCCCCAGGACAGCGTCCAAAAAGAGACCCAGTACTTC. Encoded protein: CASSPQDSVQKETQYF.

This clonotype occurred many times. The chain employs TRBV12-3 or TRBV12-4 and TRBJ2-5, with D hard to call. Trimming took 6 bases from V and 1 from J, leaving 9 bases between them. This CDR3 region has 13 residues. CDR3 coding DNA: TGTGCCAGCAGGCGACAAGGCCAAGAGACCCAGTACTTC. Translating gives CASRRQGQETQYF.

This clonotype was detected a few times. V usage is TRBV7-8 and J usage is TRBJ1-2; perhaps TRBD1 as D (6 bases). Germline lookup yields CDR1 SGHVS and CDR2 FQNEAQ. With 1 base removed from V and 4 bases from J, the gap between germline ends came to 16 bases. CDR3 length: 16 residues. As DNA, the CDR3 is TGTGCCAGCAGCTTAGAGGGCGGGGGGGCTTTCTATGGCTACACCTTC. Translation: CASSLEGGGAFYGYTF.

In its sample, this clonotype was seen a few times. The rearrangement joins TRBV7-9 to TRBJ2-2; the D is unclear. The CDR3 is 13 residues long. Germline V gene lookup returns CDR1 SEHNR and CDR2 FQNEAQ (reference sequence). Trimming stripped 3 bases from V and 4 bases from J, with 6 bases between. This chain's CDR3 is CASSFRSTGELFF. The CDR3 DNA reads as TGTGCCAGCAGCTTCAGGTCCACCGGGGAGCTGTTTTTT.

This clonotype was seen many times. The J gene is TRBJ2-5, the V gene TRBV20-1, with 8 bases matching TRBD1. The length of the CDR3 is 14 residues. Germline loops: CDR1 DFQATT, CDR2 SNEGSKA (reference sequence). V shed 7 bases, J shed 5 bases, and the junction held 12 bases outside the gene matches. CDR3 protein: CSGGGTGGGETQYF. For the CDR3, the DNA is TGCAGTGGAGGGGGGACAGGTGGAGGGGAGACCCAGTACTTC.

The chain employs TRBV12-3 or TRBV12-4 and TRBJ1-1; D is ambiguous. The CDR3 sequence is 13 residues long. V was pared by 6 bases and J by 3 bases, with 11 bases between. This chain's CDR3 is CASSSTQYTEAFF. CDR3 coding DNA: TGTGCCAGCAGCTCAACACAGTACACTGAAGCTTTCTTT.

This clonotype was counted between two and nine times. The CDR3 bases are TGTGCCAGCAGTACGAGACAGGGGGCAACCTACGAGCAGTACTTC. This sequence encodes CASSTRQGATYEQYF. This rearrangement joins TRBV12-3 or TRBV12-4 to TRBJ2-7; 10 nucleotides align to TRBD1. Trimming cost V 5 bases and J 2 bases; bases outside gene matches: 6. CDR3 size: 15 residues.

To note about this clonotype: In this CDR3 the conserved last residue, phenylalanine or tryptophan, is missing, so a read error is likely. This CDR3 reads CASSYDDTEAFL. CDR3 nucleotide sequence: TGTGCCAGCAGTTATGATGACACTGAAGCTTTCCTT. The chain has TRBV6-9 and TRBJ1-1; D not resolved. The V and J ends lost 2 bases and 3 bases respectively, with 4 bases between them. The CDR3 consists of 12 residues. The germline CDR1 and CDR2 sequences are MNHGY and SVAAGI.

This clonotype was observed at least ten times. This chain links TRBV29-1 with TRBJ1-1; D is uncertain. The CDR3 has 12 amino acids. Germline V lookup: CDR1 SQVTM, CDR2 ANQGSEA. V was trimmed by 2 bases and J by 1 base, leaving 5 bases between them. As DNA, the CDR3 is TGCAGCGTTGAAACGGGGAACACTGAAGCTTTCTTT. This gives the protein CSVETGNTEAFF. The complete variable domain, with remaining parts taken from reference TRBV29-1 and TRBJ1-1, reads SAVISQKPSRDICQRGTSLTIQCQVDSQVTMMFWYRQQPGQSLTLIATANQGSEATYESGFVIDKFPISRPNLTFSTLTVSNMSPEDSSIYLCSVETGNTEAFFGQGTRLTVV.

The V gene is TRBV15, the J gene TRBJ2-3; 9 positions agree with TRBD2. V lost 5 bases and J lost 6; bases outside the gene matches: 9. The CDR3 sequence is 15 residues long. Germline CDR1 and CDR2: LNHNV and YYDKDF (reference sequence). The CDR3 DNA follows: TGTGCCACCAGCCTTACCTTAGCGGGAGCGGATACGCAGTATTTT. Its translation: CATSLTLAGADTQYF.

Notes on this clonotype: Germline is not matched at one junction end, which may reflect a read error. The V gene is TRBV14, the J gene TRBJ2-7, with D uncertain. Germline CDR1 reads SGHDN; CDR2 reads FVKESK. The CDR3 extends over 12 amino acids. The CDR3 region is CANSPDTYEQYF. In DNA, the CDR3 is TGTGCCAACAGCCCGGATACCTACGAGCAGTACTTC. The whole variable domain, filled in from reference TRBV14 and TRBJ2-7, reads EAGVTQFPSHSVIEKGQTVTLRCDPISGHDNLYWYRRVMGKEIKFLLHFVKESKQDESGMPNNRFLAERTGGTYSTLKVQPAELEDSGVYFCANSPDTYEQYFGPGTRLTVT.

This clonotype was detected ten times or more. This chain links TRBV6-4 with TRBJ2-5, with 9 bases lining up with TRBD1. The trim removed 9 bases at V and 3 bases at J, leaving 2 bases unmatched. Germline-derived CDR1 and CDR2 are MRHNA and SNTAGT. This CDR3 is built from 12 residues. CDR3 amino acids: CARGQGEETQYF. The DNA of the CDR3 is TGTGCCAGGGGACAGGGCGAAGAGACCCAGTACTTC.